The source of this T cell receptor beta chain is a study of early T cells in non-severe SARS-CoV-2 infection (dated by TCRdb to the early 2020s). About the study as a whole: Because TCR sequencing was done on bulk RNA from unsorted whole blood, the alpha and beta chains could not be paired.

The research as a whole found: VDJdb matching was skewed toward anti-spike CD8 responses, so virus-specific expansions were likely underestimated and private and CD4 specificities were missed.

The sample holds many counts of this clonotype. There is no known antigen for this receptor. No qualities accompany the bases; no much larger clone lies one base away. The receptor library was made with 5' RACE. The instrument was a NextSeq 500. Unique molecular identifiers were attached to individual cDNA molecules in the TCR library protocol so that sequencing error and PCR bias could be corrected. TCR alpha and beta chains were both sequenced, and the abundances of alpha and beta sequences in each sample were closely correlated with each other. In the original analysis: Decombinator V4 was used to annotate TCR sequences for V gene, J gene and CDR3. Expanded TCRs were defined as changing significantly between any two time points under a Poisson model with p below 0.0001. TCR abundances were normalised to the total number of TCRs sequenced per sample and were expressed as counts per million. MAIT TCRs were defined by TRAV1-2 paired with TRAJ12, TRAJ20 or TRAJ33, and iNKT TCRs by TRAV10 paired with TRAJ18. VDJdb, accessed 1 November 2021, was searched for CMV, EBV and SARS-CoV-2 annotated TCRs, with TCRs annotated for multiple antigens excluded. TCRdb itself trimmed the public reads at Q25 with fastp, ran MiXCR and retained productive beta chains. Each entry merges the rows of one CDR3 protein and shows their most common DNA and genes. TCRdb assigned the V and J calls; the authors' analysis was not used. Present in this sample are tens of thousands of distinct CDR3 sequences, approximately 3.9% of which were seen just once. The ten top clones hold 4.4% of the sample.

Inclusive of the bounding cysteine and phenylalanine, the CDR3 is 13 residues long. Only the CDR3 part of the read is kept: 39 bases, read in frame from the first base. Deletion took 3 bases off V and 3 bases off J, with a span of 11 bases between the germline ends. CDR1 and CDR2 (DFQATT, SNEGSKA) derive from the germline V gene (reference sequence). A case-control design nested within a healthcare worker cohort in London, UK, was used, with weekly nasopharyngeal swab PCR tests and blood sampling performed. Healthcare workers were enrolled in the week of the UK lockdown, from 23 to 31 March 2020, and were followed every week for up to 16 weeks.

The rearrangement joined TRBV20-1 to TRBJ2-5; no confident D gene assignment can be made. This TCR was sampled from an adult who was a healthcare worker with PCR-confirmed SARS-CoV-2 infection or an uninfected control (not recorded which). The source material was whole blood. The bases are TGCAGTGCTAGGACGGTGGCAGAAGAGACCCAGTACTTC. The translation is CSARTVAEETQYF.